Listed below are T cell receptor beta chains from one sample, sequenced in a study of identical twins. Each CDR3 protein is one row after TCRdb ran MiXCR on the 5' RACE reads. This sample yields just under 650,000 distinct CDR3 sequences, of which around 7.5% are seen a single time; approximately 1.5% belongs to the top ten. The same sample was also studied in work on yellow fever vaccine responses in identical twins.

Sequencing input: PBMCs. These receptors were obtained from a woman between 18 and 30 years old in good health. Each CDR3 is given with its conserved first and last residue. Each record gives: clone size, D gene, J gene, V gene, CDR3 protein, CDR3 DNA. The D gene is left open where the match is weak. Size is omitted from some rows. Given values are once, few, many or a class for expanded clones.

many . TRBJ1-1 TRBV10-3 CAISGSANANEAFF TGTGCCATCAGTGGTTCAGCGAACGCTAACGAAGCTTTCTTT
many . TRBJ2-3 TRBV11-2 CASQGWGTTDTQYF TGTGCCAGCCAAGGATGGGGAACCACAGATACGCAGTATTTT
many TRBD2 TRBJ2-1 TRBV29-1 CSAEGLAAYNEQFF TGCAGCGCGGAGGGACTAGCGGCTTACAATGAGCAGTTCTTC
. . TRBJ2-7 TRBV11-2 CASSMTPSYEQYF TGTGCCAGCAGCATGACTCCCTCCTACGAGCAGTACTTC
. . TRBJ1-2 TRBV24-1 CATSAGHHYGYTF TGTGCCACCAGTGCCGGACACCACTATGGCTACACCTTC
. . TRBJ2-7 TRBV5-1 CASSLATVSSYEQYF TGCGCCAGCAGCTTGGCGACGGTTAGCTCCTACGAGCAGTACTTC
many TRBD2 TRBJ2-5 TRBV12-3/TRBV12-4 CASSPTGLQETQYF TGTGCCAGCAGTCCGACGGGACTACAAGAGACCCAGTACTTC
. . TRBJ2-7 TRBV3-1 CASSRGFRDGSSYEQYF TGTGCCAGCAGCAGGGGGTTCCGGGACGGGAGTTCCTACGAGCAGTACTTC
few . TRBJ1-1 TRBV20-1 CSATPGPPATEAFF TGCAGTGCAACTCCGGGACCCCCGGCCACTGAAGCTTTCTTT
few . TRBJ1-4 TRBV6-1 CASGPGRVNEKLFF TGTGCCAGCGGCCCGGGACGAGTAAATGAAAAACTGTTTTTT
. TRBD2 TRBJ2-1 TRBV2 CASSEDRGGYNEQFF TGTGCCAGCAGTGAGGATCGCGGGGGGTACAATGAGCAGTTCTTC
few TRBD2 TRBJ2-5 TRBV10-3 CAISESTSGKETQYF TGTGCCATCAGTGAGTCAACTAGCGGGAAAGAGACCCAGTACTTC
. . TRBJ1-1 TRBV29-1 CSGSERAMNTEAFF TGCAGCGGATCAGAGCGGGCCATGAACACTGAAGCTTTCTTT
many . TRBJ2-7 TRBV15 CATSRVGGHFEQYF TGTGCCACCAGCAGAGTGGGAGGACATTTCGAGCAGTACTTC
few TRBD2 TRBJ2-1 TRBV28 CASSPVLAGGWNEQFF TGTGCCAGCAGTCCCGTACTAGCGGGAGGGTGGAATGAGCAGTTCTTC
many TRBD2 TRBJ2-5 TRBV20-1 CSPCRTSGRELETQYF TGCAGCCCGTGTAGGACTAGCGGGAGAGAGTTGGAGACCCAGTACTTC
many TRBD1 TRBJ2-1 TRBV4-2 CASSPDRANEQFF TGTGCCAGCAGTCCCGACAGGGCCAATGAGCAGTTCTTC
once TRBD1 TRBJ1-1 TRBV18 CASLGRDSFMNTEAFF TGTGCCAGCTTAGGTCGGGACAGCTTTATGAACACTGAAGCTTTCTTT
few . TRBJ2-7 TRBV5-5 CASSLWGSSSYEQYF TGTGCCAGCAGCTTGTGGGGGTCGAGTTCCTACGAGCAGTACTTC
many TRBD1 TRBJ1-5 TRBV7-2 CASSLEGTGGNQPQHF TGTGCCAGCAGCTTAGAAGGGACAGGGGGAAATCAGCCCCAGCATTTT
. . TRBJ2-1 TRBV15 CATSRGRDNEQFF TGTGCCACCAGCAGGGGAAGGGACAATGAGCAGTTCTTC
once . TRBJ2-3 TRBV7-2 CASSLTGPPTDTQYF TGTGCCAGCAGCTTAACGGGGCCTCCCACAGATACGCAGTATTTT
few . TRBJ2-3 TRBV20-1 CSARDYSSVNPDQDTQYF TGCAGTGCTAGAGATTACAGCAGCGTCAACCCCGATCAAGATACGCAGTATTTT
. TRBD1 TRBJ1-1 TRBV20-1 CRPAGTGGLNTEAFF TGCAGACCAGCCGGGACAGGGGGGTTGAACACTGAAGCTTTCTTT
few . TRBJ1-5 TRBV3-1 CASSQVGGSNQPQHF TGTGCCAGCAGCCAAGTAGGGGGTAGCAATCAGCCCCAGCATTTT
few . TRBJ2-3 TRBV10-2 CASSDLLASKQYF TGCGCCAGCAGTGATTTGTTGGCTAGTAAGCAGTATTTT
. TRBD1 TRBJ1-1 TRBV29-1 CSVTGDSVLAEAFF TGCAGCGTTACTGGGGACAGCGTATTGGCTGAAGCTTTCTTT
few . TRBJ2-2 TRBV21-1 CANPGLAGVKNTGELFF TGTGCCAACCCGGGACTAGCGGGGGTGAAGAACACCGGGGAGCTGTTTTTT
few TRBD2 TRBJ2-5 TRBV6-5 CASSYLGGRAGETQYF TGTGCCAGCAGTTACCTGGGTGGGAGGGCAGGAGAGACCCAGTACTTC
. TRBD1 TRBJ1-5 TRBV20-1 CSIKQGNQPQHF TGCAGCATAAAACAGGGGAATCAGCCCCAGCATTTT
. . TRBJ1-1 TRBV7-9 CASNEQGGEEAFF TGTGCCAGCAACGAACAAGGGGGAGAGGAAGCTTTCTTT
. . TRBJ1-6 TRBV5-1 CASSFSDRSGNSPLHF TGCGCCAGCAGCTTCTCGGACAGAAGCGGGAATTCACCCCTCCACTTT
. . TRBJ1-2 TRBV12-3/TRBV12-4 CASREAGYGYTF TGTGCCAGCCGAGAAGCAGGTTATGGCTACACCTTC
many . TRBJ2-2 TRBV28 CASSVNSGNTGELFF TGTGCCAGCAGTGTTAACAGCGGGAACACCGGGGAGCTGTTTTTT
many TRBD2 TRBJ2-5 TRBV12-3/TRBV12-4 CASSYNTGGETQYF TGTGCCAGCAGTTACAACACGGGAGGTGAGACCCAGTACTTC
few . TRBJ1-4 TRBV12-3/TRBV12-4 CASSDLPNEKLFF TGTGCCAGCAGCGACCTCCCGAATGAAAAACTGTTTTTT
. TRBD2 TRBJ2-3 TRBV7-8 CASSPLSGRPSTDTQYF TGTGCCAGCAGCCCCCTCAGCGGGAGGCCAAGCACAGATACGCAGTATTTT
. . TRBJ1-2 TRBV20-1 CSAKGRGAANYGYTF TGCAGTGCAAAAGGACGGGGGGCAGCTAACTATGGCTACACCTTC
. . TRBJ2-1 TRBV7-9 CASSLGETDYNEQFF TGTGCCAGCAGCTTGGGAGAGACCGATTACAATGAGCAGTTCTTC
few TRBD2 TRBJ2-1 TRBV18 CASSPGLAGGGSSYNEQFF TGTGCCAGCTCACCAGGACTAGCGGGAGGGGGGAGCTCCTACAATGAGCAGTTCTTC
few . TRBJ2-5 TRBV29-1 CSVGWGGLQETQYF TGCAGCGTTGGCTGGGGAGGCCTCCAAGAGACCCAGTACTTC
. . TRBJ2-1 TRBV29-1 CSVERLKLYNEQFF TGCAGCGTTGAACGACTAAAACTATACAATGAGCAGTTCTTC
many . TRBJ1-4 TRBV10-2 CASSDRDPSEKLFF TGCGCCAGCAGTGACAGGGATCCGAGTGAAAAACTGTTTTTT
. . TRBJ1-1 TRBV11-2 CASSLVRGFFDTEAFF TGTGCCAGCAGCTTAGTTCGCGGCTTCTTTGACACTGAAGCTTTCTTT
many . TRBJ1-2 TRBV29-1 CSVGGGNYGYTF TGCAGCGTCGGAGGTGGGAACTATGGCTACACCTTC
few TRBD1 TRBJ1-5 TRBV20-1 CSARPAKGALSRGSNQPQHF TGCAGTGCTAGACCTGCGAAGGGGGCCCTTAGCAGGGGTAGCAATCAGCCCCAGCATTTT
many TRBD2 TRBJ2-7 TRBV5-1 CASSLYSGRENEQYF TGCGCCAGCAGCCTTTATAGCGGGAGGGAAAACGAGCAGTACTTC
. TRBD2 TRBJ2-7 TRBV3-1 CASSQGPLAGTYEQYF TGTGCCAGCAGCCAAGGCCCCCTAGCGGGGACCTACGAGCAGTACTTC
. TRBD1 TRBJ2-2 TRBV5-1 CASCLNRGNTGELFF TGCGCCAGCTGTTTGAACAGGGGGAACACCGGGGAGCTGTTTTTT
few TRBD1 TRBJ2-1 TRBV7-7 CASSSETGLEQFF TGTGCCAGCAGCTCCGAGACAGGGCTTGAGCAGTTCTTC
. . TRBJ2-5 TRBV9 CASSPSTAQETQYF TGTGCCAGCAGCCCTAGCACAGCGCAAGAGACCCAGTACTTC
many TRBD2 TRBJ2-7 TRBV5-1 CASSLSSGRYEQYF TGCGCCAGCAGCTTATCTAGCGGGAGGTACGAGCAGTACTTC
. TRBD2 TRBJ2-2 TRBV20-1 CSARGPGTSGRVGTGELFF TGCAGTGCTAGGGGCCCCGGGACTAGCGGGAGAGTGGGGACCGGGGAGCTGTTTTTT
few TRBD2 TRBJ2-1 TRBV6-1 CASSTPGLADNEQFF TGTGCCAGCAGTACCCCGGGACTAGCGGACAATGAGCAGTTCTTC
. TRBD2 TRBJ2-6 TRBV28 CASRGLAGGPGANVLTF TGTGCCAGCAGGGGACTAGCGGGGGGGCCTGGGGCCAACGTCCTGACTTTC
few TRBD2 TRBJ2-7 TRBV7-6 CASSSWTSGRGEQYF TGTGCCAGCAGCTCCTGGACTAGCGGGAGGGGCGAGCAGTACTTC
. . TRBJ2-2 TRBV5-1 CASSLRADGGELFF TGCGCCAGCAGCTTGCGAGCAGATGGCGGGGAGCTGTTTTTT
many . TRBJ2-1 TRBV5-1 CASSRAGQGSSNEQFF TGCGCCAGCAGTAGGGCGGGCCAGGGGTCGTCCAATGAGCAGTTCTTC
. . TRBJ1-2 TRBV6-5 CASRSYRVTNYGYTF TGTGCCAGCAGGTCCTACAGAGTTACTAACTATGGCTACACCTTC
few TRBD1 TRBJ1-1 TRBV3-1 CASRPGTGSTEAFF TGTGCCAGCAGACCCGGGACAGGGTCCACTGAAGCTTTCTTT